A single T cell receptor beta chain is shown here with its context. It has no known antigen specificity. No much larger clone exists at a distance of one base, and base qualities are not known. Preparation of the library involved RT-PCR. TCRdb shows the sequencer as NextSeq 550. TCRdb applied fastp at Q25 and MiXCR to the public reads, then kept only in-frame beta chains. Here each entry gathers all rows of one CDR3 protein and keeps the most common genes and DNA. Across this sample there are 40,000 to 45,000 distinct CDR3 sequences, with about 30% seen only once. About two thirds of the sample is in the top ten clones. This record belongs to a study of patients and donors after allogeneic stem cell transplantation (dated by TCRdb to 2018 to 2020). The CDR3 holds 13 amino acids from the cysteine to the phenylalanine. CDR3 DNA is the only sequence kept; it has 39 bases, read in frame from the first base. From the germline V gene, CDR1 is SGHRS and CDR2 is YFSETQ. V loses 4 bases of germline sequence and J loses 8 bases, and the interval between the two ends is 15 bases.

The sequenced material came from blood, either unsorted or a sorted T cell fraction (not recorded which). The origin of this receptor is a human donor who was either an allogeneic HSCT recipient or a stem cell or donor lymphocyte infusion donor (not recorded which). It is not recorded whose cells these are; they may come from a transplant donor. The rearranged segments are TRBV5-1 and TRBJ2-5; matching of 5 bases hints at TRBD1 as the D gene. The DNA sequence follows: TGCGCCAGCAGCATGGAGCGCAGGGAAACCCAGTACTTC. It translates to CASSMERRETQYF.